Each of the 25 T cell receptor beta chains below was sequenced from the same sample in a study of shared clonotypes between healthy human individuals. Sequencing used immunoSEQ multiplex PCR; TCRdb keeps in-frame clones, though not all of them. The data contain about 800,000 clones, about 96% of them singletons. Positive CCR7 selection of CD45RO-negative cells yielded the naive CD8 cells, and terminally differentiated effector memory CD45RA+ cells were excluded. Sequencing input: naive CD8+ T cells sorted from blood. These TCRs come from a man in his thirties or forties in good health.

On this clone: The sample carries other DNA sequences with the same CDR3. The chain employs TRBV7-9 and TRBJ2-7; tentatively, D is TRBD1 (5 bases). This CDR3 is built from 13 residues. Trimming cost V 5 bases and J 1 base, with 9 bases left between them. Per the germline V gene, CDR1 is SEHNR and CDR2 is FQNEAQ (reference sequence). The CDR3 loop reads CASSPRTSYEQYF. The CDR3, as DNA: TGTGCCAGCAGCCCTAGGACATCCTACGAGCAGTACTTC.

The V gene is TRBV27, the J gene TRBJ2-7; 12 nucleotides line up with TRBD2. The germline V gene encodes CDR1 MNHEY and CDR2 SMNVEV (reference sequence). V was pared by 5 bases and J by 4 bases, with 6 bases of the junction left unmatched. CDR3 length: 15 amino acids. CDR3 coding DNA: TGTGCCAGCAGTCATTCCGGGACTAGCGGGTACGAGCAGTACTTC. This encodes CASSHSGTSGYEQYF.

The rearrangement joins TRBV15 to TRBJ2-5, with a tentative D call TRBD1 (5 bases). V gave up 5 bases and J gave up 1 base, with 11 bases separating them. Germline V gives CDR1 LNHNV, CDR2 YYDKDF (reference sequence). CDR3 length equals 14 residues. The CDR3 DNA reads TGTGCCACCAGCGATTTTGACAGCCAAGAGACCCAGTACTTC. It encodes CATSDFDSQETQYF.

The chain links TRBV6-1 to TRBJ1-5; 9 nucleotides agree with TRBD1. V lost 1 base to trimming and J lost 0 bases; unmatched junction nucleotides: 7. This CDR3 region has 18 residues. Germline V gives CDR1 MNHNS, CDR2 SASEGT. CDR3 in DNA: TGTGCCAGCAGTGAAGTTATGGGACAGGGTCATAGCAATCAGCCCCAGCATTTT. Translating it yields CASSEVMGQGHSNQPQHF.

As concerns this clone: This may be a read error: a much more frequent sequence differs by one nucleotide. V usage is TRBV7-9 and J usage is TRBJ2-7; D possibly corresponds to TRBD1 (5 bases). The V end lost 4 bases, the J end lost 3 bases, and 7 bases lay between the germline ends. This CDR3 comprises 12 residues. Germline values: CDR1 SEHNR, CDR2 FQNEAQ (reference sequence). CDR3 coding DNA: TGTGCCAGCAGCTCACAGGACTACGAGCAGTACTTC. Amino acids: CASSSQDYEQYF.

V is TRBV27 and J is TRBJ1-4; D possibly corresponds to TRBD1 (5 bases). This CDR3 contains 15 residues. Deletions cut 6 bases from V and 6 bases from J, with 17 bases between. CDR1 and CDR2 from the germline V gene are MNHEY and SMNVEV (reference sequence). CDR3 sequence reads: CASRQIGDSDEKLFF. CDR3 in DNA: TGTGCCAGCAGGCAGATCGGTGACAGCGATGAAAAACTGTTTTTT.

This clone was counted once. V is TRBV13 and J is TRBJ2-3, with 10 bases lining up with TRBD2. The CDR3 is 15 amino acids. Germline values: CDR1 PRHDT, CDR2 FYEKMQ (reference sequence). Losses at the gene ends were 5 bases for V and 8 bases for J; bases not matched to a gene: 10. Here the CDR3 reads CASSPGRTSGGTQYF. The CDR3 DNA follows: TGTGCCAGCAGCCCTGGGAGGACTAGCGGAGGTACGCAGTATTTT.

The V call is TRBV9, the J call TRBJ1-2; D not resolved. The CDR3 length is 11 residues. The germline V gene has CDR1 SGDLS and CDR2 YYNGEE. With 3 bases removed from V and 8 bases from J, the gap between germline ends came to 8 bases. CDR3: CASSGARGYTF. As DNA, the CDR3 is TGTGCCAGCAGCGGAGCTAGAGGCTACACCTTC.

The chain carries TRBV11-2 and TRBJ1-1; weak D call: TRBD1 (5 bases). Trimming removed 8 bases from V and 4 bases from J, with 14 bases in between. Germline CDR1 SGHAT, CDR2 FQNNGV. The CDR3 is 13 amino acids. As DNA, the CDR3 is TGTGCCAGCCCCCTAAGTGGGACCACTGAAGCTTTCTTT. This translates into CASPLSGTTEAFF.

The rearrangement links TRBV13 to TRBJ2-1, with D perhaps matching TRBD2 (6 bases). Trimming left V 7 bases short and J 2 bases short, with 18 bases between. The CDR3 runs 16 residues. CDR1 and CDR2 (germline): PRHDT, FYEKMQ (reference sequence). For the CDR3, the DNA is TGTGCCAGCACTCACCTCCGGGACTTTCCCTACAATGAGCAGTTCTTC. Translation gives CASTHLRDFPYNEQFF.

This chain joins TRBV28 and TRBJ1-2; D gene unclear. The CDR3 sequence is 14 residues long. V dropped 3 bases and J dropped 8 bases, with 16 bases sitting between them. Germline loops: CDR1 MDHEN, CDR2 SYDVKM. The CDR3 coding sequence is TGTGCCAGCAGTTTTCTCCGGGATCTTAGAGGCTACACCTTC. It specifies CASSFLRDLRGYTF.

The chain couples TRBV29-1 to TRBJ1-5; D is possibly TRBD1 (5 bases). The CDR3 is made up of 14 amino acids. The germline V and J ends were trimmed by 6 bases and 1 base, with 13 bases remaining between them. The germline CDR1 and CDR2 sequences are SQVTM and ANQGSEA. CDR3 coding DNA: TGCAGCGTCGACTCCGGGGACAGCAATCAGCCCCAGCATTTT. Residues: CSVDSGDSNQPQHF. The full variable domain, completed using reference TRBV29-1 and TRBJ1-5, is SAVISQKPSRDICQRGTSLTIQCQVDSQVTMMFWYRQQPGQSLTLIATANQGSEATYESGFVIDKFPISRPNLTFSTLTVSNMSPEDSSIYLCSVDSGDSNQPQHFGDGTRLSIL.

The chain recombines TRBV15 with TRBJ1-1; no definite D call. The CDR3 length is 13 residues. From germline, CDR1 is LNHNV and CDR2 YYDKDF (reference sequence). Trimming removed 6 bases from V and 1 base from J, with 9 bases in between. CDR3 DNA sequence: TGTGCCACCAGTAACGGGCAGAACACTGAAGCTTTCTTT. It yields the protein CATSNGQNTEAFF.

The chain couples TRBV10-1 to TRBJ2-1; 9 nucleotides align to TRBD1. Trimming took 3 bases from V and 6 from J; bases not matched to a gene: 6. Germline loops: CDR1 WNHNN, CDR2 SYGVQD (reference sequence). The CDR3 runs to 15 residues. CDR3 loop: CASSEPGQGINEQFF. CDR3 in DNA: TGCGCCAGCAGTGAACCGGGACAGGGAATCAATGAGCAGTTCTTC.

The chain is built from TRBV10-3 and TRBJ2-3, with 8 bases that match TRBD2. With 3 bases clipped from V and 3 bases from J, the junction kept 8 bases outside the gene matches. CDR3 length: 16 amino acids. In germline, CDR1 is ENHRY, CDR2 SYGVKD. The CDR3 spells CAISDPPAGDTDTQYF. CDR3 sequence (DNA): TGTGCCATCAGTGACCCCCCAGCGGGAGATACAGATACGCAGTATTTT.

CDR3 DNA: TGCGCCAGCAGTCCAGGACCCTGGAGGGAGCAGTACTTC. Amino acids: CASSPGPWREQYF. V gene TRBV4-3 combines with J gene TRBJ2-7; TRBD2 is a possible D gene (5 bases). V lost 6 bases and J 7 bases, leaving 16 bases between the germline ends. The germline gives CDR1 LGHNA, CDR2 YSLEER. The CDR3 is 13 amino acids.

The chain links TRBV29-1 to TRBJ2-2; possible D gene TRBD1, 5 bases. Germline-derived CDR1 and CDR2 are SQVTM and ANQGSEA. V lost 2 bases, J lost 1 base, and 11 bases lay in between. CDR3 length equals 15 residues. The CDR3 spells CSVEYRQMNTGELFF. Here the CDR3 DNA reads TGCAGCGTTGAATATCGACAGATGAACACCGGGGAGCTGTTTTTT.

V gene TRBV19 combines with J gene TRBJ2-7; D ambiguous. The germline CDR1 and CDR2 sequences are LNHDA and SQIVND (reference sequence). V dropped 3 bases and J dropped 7 bases, with 16 bases sitting between them. The CDR3 covers 14 residues. CDR3 bases: TGTGCCAGTAGTATCTACGATTACTCAACAGAGCAGTACTTC. It yields the protein CASSIYDYSTEQYF.

The chain carries TRBV5-1 and TRBJ2-2; D may be TRBD2 (6 bases). V was trimmed by 3 bases and J by 4 bases, leaving 16 bases between them. This CDR3 has 16 residues. Germline CDR1 is SGHRS and CDR2 is YFSETQ. CDR3 region: CASSSPGGTSTGELFF. As DNA, the CDR3 is TGCGCCAGCAGCTCCCCGGGCGGGACTTCCACCGGGGAGCTGTTTTTT.

The chain recombines TRBV6-1 with TRBJ2-1; D is unresolved. The V gene lost 10 bases and the J gene lost 3 bases, with 10 bases spanning the gap. There are 12 residues in the CDR3. The germline CDR1 and CDR2 sequences are MNHNS and SASEGT. The DNA for the CDR3 is TGTGCCACCCACGGTGACTACAATGAGCAGTTCTTC. Translated: CATHGDYNEQFF.

The count of this clone is one. The V gene is TRBV7-9, the J gene TRBJ1-5; no clear D. The germline V gene encodes CDR1 SEHNR and CDR2 FQNEAQ (reference sequence). CDR3 size: 12 residues. Trimming stripped 0 bases from V and 9 bases from J, with 6 bases between. The DNA of the CDR3 is TGTGCCAGCAGCTTAGCCGCGGCGCCCCAGCATTTT. It encodes CASSLAAAPQHF.

V is TRBV19 and J is TRBJ2-2; 7 bases agree with TRBD2. The germline CDR1 and CDR2 sequences are LNHDA and SQIVND (reference sequence). V shed 4 bases and J 4 bases; nucleotides not matched to a gene: 9. The CDR3 totals 16 residues. The CDR3, as DNA: TGTGCCAGTAGTAGAGCCGGGCCTAGCGGCACCGGGGAGCTGTTTTTT. It specifies CASSRAGPSGTGELFF. The whole variable domain, remainder taken from reference TRBV19 and TRBJ2-2, is DGGITQSPKYLFRKEGQNVTLSCEQNLNHDAMYWYRQDPGQGLRLIYYSQIVNDFQKGDIAEGYSVSREKKESFPLTVTSAQKNPTAFYLCASSRAGPSGTGELFFGEGSRLTVL.

The chain is built from TRBV7-9 and TRBJ1-1, with D perhaps matching TRBD1 (5 bases). Germline V gives CDR1 SEHNR, CDR2 FQNEAQ (reference sequence). This CDR3 contains 14 residues. V gave up 1 base and J gave up 3 bases, with 9 bases separating them. The CDR3 reads CASSLVTGDTEAFF. Here the CDR3 DNA reads TGTGCCAGCAGCTTAGTTACGGGGGACACTGAAGCTTTCTTT.

The V call is TRBV4-1, the J call TRBJ1-1; the match to TRBD1 covers 8 bases. V dropped 0 bases and J dropped 6; count of bases not matched to a gene: 9. The CDR3 extends over 16 amino acids. CDR1 is MGHRA, CDR2 YSYEKL, per germline. CDR3 in amino acids: CASSQDPGGRGAEAFF. CDR3 coding DNA: TGCGCCAGCAGCCAAGATCCAGGGGGCCGCGGAGCTGAAGCTTTCTTT.

CDR3 amino acids: CASSPSNPPEYEQYF. In nucleotides, the CDR3 is TGTGCCAGCAGCCCCTCCAACCCCCCGGAGTACGAGCAGTACTTC. V gene TRBV7-8 combines with J gene TRBJ2-7; D is uncertain. The ends were cut back, 5 bases at V and 4 bases at J, with 18 bases in the middle. The CDR3 length is 15 residues. Germline loops: CDR1 SGHVS, CDR2 FQNEAQ.